This T cell receptor beta chain derives from a study of Graves' ophthalmopathy and Graves' hyperthyroidism. This clonotype was detected ten times or more. Its cognate antigen is unknown. The germline CDR1 and CDR2 sequences are SGHRS and YFSETQ. Deletions cut 0 bases from V and 2 bases from J, with 10 bases between. The CDR3 loop spans 15 amino acids. Study-wide points: Blood also contained most of the expanded thyroid clonotypes above 0.001 frequency.

For repertoire sequencing, the TCR beta CDR3 regions were amplified from RNA transcripts. First-round RT-PCR relied on HTBI primers, and a second-round multiplex PCR came next. TCRdb reanalysed the multiplex PCR reads using MiXCR and keeps one entry per CDR3 protein. The table includes hundreds of thousands of distinct CDR3 sequences, roughly 21% detected once. Sequencing was performed on peripheral blood. The chain couples TRBV5-1 to TRBJ2-3; no clear D gene. This TCR derives from a woman younger than 30 with stable Graves' hyperthyroidism. CDR3 residues: CASSLVSAPTDTQYF. In nucleotides, the CDR3 is TGCGCCAGCAGCTTGGTTTCGGCACCCACAGATACGCAGTATTTT.